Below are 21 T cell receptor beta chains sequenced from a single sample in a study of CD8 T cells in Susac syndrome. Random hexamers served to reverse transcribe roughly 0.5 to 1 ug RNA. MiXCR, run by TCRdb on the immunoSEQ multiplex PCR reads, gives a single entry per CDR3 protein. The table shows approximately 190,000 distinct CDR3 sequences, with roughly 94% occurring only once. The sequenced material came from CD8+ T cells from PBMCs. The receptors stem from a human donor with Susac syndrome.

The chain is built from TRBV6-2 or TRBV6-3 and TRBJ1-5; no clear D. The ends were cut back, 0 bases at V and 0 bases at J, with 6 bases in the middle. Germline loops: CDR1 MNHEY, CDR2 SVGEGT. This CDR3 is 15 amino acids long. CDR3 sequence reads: CASSYSTVSNQPQHF. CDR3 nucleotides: TGTGCCAGCAGTTACTCCACCGTTAGCAATCAGCCCCAGCATTTT.

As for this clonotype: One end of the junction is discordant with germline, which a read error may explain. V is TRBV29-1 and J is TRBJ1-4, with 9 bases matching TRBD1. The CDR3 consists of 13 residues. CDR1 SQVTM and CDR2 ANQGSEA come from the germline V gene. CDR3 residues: CSAEQGASEKLFF. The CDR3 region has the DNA TGCAGCGCTGAACAGGGGGCAAGTGAAAAACTGTTTTTT.

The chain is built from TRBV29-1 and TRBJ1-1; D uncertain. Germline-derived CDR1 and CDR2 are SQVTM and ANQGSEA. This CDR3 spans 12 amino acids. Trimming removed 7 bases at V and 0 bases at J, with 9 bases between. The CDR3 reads CSGLIMNTEAFF. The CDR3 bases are TGCAGCGGACTCATTATGAACACTGAAGCTTTCTTT. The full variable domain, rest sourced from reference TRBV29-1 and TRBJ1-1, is SAVISQKPSRDICQRGTSLTIQCQVDSQVTMMFWYRQQPGQSLTLIATANQGSEATYESGFVIDKFPISRPNLTFSTLTVSNMSPEDSSIYLCSGLIMNTEAFFGQGTRLTVV.

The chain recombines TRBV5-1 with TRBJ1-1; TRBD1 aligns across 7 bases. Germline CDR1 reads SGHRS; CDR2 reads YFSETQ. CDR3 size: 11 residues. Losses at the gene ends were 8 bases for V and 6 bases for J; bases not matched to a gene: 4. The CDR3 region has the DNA TGCGCCAGTAAGGGGGCCGCTGAAGCTTTCTTT. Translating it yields CASKGAAEAFF. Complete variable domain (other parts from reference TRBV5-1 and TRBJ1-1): KAGVTQTPRYLIKTRGQQVTLSCSPISGHRSVSWYQQTPGQGLQFLFEYFSETQRNKGNFPGRFSGRQFSNSRSEMNVSTLELGDSALYLCASKGAAEAFFGQGTRLTVV.

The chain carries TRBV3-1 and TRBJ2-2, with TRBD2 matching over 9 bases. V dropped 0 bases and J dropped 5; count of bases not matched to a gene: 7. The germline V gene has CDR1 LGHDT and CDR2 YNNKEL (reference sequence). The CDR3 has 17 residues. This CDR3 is CASSQDLGTSGTGELFF. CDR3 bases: TGTGCCAGCAGCCAAGATCTCGGAACTAGCGGGACCGGGGAGCTGTTTTTT. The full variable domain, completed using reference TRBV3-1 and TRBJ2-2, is DTAVSQTPKYLVTQMGNDKSIKCEQNLGHDTMYWYKQDSKKFLKIMFSYNNKELIINETVPNRFSPKSPDKAHLNLHINSLELGDSAVYFCASSQDLGTSGTGELFFGEGSRLTVL.

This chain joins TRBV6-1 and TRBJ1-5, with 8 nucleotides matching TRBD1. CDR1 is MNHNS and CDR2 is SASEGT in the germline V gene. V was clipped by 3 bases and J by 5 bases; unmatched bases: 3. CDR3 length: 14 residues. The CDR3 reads CASSEDREDQPQHF. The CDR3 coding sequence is TGTGCCAGCAGTGAGGACAGGGAAGATCAGCCCCAGCATTTT.

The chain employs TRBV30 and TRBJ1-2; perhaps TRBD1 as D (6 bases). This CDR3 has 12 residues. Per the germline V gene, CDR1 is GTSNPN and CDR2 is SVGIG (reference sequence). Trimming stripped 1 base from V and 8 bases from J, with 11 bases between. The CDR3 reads CAWSADSWGYTF. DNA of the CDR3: TGTGCCTGGAGTGCGGACAGCTGGGGCTACACCTTC. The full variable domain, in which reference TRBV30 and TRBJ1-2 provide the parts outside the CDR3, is SQTIHQWPATLVQPVGSPLSLECTVEGTSNPNLYWYRQAAGRGLQLLFYSVGIGQISSEVPQNLSASRPQDRQFILSSKKLLLSDSGFYLCAWSADSWGYTFGSGTRLTVV.

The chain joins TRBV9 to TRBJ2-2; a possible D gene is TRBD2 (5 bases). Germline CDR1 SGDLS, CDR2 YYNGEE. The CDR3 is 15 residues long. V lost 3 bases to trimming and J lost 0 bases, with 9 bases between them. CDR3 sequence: CASSESGANTGELFF. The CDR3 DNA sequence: TGTGCCAGCAGCGAGAGCGGAGCGAACACCGGGGAGCTGTTTTTT.

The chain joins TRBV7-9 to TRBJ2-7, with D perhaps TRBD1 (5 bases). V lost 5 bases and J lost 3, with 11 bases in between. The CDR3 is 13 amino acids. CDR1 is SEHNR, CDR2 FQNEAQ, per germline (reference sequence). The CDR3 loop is CASSPVGVYEQYF. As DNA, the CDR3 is TGTGCCAGCAGCCCGGTAGGGGTCTACGAGCAGTACTTC. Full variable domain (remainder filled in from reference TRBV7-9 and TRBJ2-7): DTGVSQNPRHKITKRGQNVTFRCDPISEHNRLYWYRQTLGQGPEFLTYFQNEAQLEKSRLLSDRFSAERPKGSFSTLEIQRTEQGDSAMYLCASSPVGVYEQYFGPGTRLTVT.

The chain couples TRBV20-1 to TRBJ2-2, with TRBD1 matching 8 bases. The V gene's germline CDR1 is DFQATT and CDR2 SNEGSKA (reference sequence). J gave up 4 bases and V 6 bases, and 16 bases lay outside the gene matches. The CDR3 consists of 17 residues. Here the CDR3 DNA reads TGCAGTGCCGCCGGGCAGGGGGCGGGCGGAGGCACCGGGGAGCTGTTTTTT. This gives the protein CSAAGQGAGGGTGELFF.

The CDR3 reads CAWIQYNEQFF. In nucleotides, the CDR3 is TGTGCCTGGATCCAGTACAATGAGCAGTTCTTC. The chain recombines TRBV30 with TRBJ2-1; D not resolved. This CDR3 region has 11 residues. Germline V gene data show CDR1 as GTSNPN and CDR2 as SVGIG (reference sequence). Trimming stripped 4 bases from V and 4 bases from J, with 5 bases between.

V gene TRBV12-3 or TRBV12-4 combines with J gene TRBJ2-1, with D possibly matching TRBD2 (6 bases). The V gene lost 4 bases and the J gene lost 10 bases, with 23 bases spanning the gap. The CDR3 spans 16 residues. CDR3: CASSSPRGASPGEQFF. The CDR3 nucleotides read TGTGCCAGCAGTTCCCCGCGCGGGGCTAGCCCAGGGGAGCAGTTCTTC.

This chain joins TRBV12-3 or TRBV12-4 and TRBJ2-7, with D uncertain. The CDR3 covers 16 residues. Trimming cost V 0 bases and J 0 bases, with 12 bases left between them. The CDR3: CASSLARSFSSYEQYF. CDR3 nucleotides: TGTGCCAGCAGTTTAGCGCGGTCGTTCAGCTCCTACGAGCAGTACTTC.

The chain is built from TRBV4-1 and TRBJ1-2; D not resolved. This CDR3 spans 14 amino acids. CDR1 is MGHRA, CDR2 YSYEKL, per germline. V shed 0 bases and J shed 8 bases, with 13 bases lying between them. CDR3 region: CASSQDLNDRGYTF. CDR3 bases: TGCGCCAGCAGCCAAGATCTTAACGACCGAGGCTACACCTTC.

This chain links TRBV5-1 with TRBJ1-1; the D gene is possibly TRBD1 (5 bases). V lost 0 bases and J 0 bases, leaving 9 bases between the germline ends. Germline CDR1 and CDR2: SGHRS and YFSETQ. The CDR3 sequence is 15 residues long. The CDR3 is CASSLATAMNTEAFF. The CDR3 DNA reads TGCGCCAGCAGCTTGGCGACAGCTATGAACACTGAAGCTTTCTTT.

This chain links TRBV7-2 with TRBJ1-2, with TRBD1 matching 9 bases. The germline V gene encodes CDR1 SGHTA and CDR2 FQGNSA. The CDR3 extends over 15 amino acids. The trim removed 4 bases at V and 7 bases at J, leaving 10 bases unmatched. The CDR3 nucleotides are TGTGCCAGCAGCTATCCGGGACAGGGAGATAGTGGCTACACCTTC. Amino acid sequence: CASSYPGQGDSGYTF.

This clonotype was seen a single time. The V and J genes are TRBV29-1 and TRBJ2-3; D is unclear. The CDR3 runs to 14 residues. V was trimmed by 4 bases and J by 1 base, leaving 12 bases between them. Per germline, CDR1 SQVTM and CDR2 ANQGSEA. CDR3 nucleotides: TGCAGCGTTGCACCTAGGCTACGCACAGATACGCAGTATTTT. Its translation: CSVAPRLRTDTQYF.

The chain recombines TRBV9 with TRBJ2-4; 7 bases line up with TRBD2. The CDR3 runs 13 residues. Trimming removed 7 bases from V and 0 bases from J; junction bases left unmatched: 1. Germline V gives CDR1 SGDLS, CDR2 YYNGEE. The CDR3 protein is CASGGVAKNIQYF. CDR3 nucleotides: TGTGCCAGCGGGGGGGTAGCCAAAAACATTCAGTACTTC.

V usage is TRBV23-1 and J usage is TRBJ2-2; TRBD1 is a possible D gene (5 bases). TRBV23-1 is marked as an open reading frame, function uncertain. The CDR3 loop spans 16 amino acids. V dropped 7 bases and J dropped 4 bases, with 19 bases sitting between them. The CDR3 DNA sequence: TGCGCCAGCACTAACCGTCCTGGACACGCCACCGGGGAGCTGTTTTTT. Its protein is CASTNRPGHATGELFF.

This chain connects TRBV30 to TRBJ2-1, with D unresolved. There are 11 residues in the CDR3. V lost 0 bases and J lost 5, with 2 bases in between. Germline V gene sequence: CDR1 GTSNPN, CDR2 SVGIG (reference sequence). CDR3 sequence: CAWSVNNEQFF. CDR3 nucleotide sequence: TGTGCCTGGAGTGTAAACAATGAGCAGTTCTTC.

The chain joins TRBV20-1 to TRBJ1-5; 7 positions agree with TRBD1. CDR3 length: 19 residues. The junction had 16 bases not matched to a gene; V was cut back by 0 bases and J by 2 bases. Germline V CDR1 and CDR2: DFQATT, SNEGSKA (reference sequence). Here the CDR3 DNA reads TGCAGTGCTAGAGATCGAGGTTACAGGGGAATAATTGGCAATCAGCCCCAGCATTTT. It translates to CSARDRGYRGIIGNQPQHF.